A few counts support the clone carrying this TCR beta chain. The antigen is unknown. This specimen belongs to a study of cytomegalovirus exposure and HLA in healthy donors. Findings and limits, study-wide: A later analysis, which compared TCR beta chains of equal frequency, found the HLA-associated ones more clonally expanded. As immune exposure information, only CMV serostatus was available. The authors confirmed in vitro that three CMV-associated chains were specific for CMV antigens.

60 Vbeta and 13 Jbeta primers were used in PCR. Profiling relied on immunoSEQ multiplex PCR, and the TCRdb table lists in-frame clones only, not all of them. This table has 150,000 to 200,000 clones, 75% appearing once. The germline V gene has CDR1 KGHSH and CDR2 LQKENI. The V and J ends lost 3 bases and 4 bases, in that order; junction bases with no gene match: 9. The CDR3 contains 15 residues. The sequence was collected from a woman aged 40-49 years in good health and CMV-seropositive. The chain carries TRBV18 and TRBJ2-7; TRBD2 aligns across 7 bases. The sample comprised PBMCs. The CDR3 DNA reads TGTGCCAGCTCACCCGGGGCTAGCGGAAATTACGAGCAGTACTTC. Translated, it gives CASSPGASGNYEQYF.